The 23 T cell receptor beta chains below come from one sample, sequenced in a study of OX40 agonist ivuxolimab in advanced cancers. Method: immunoSEQ multiplex PCR; TCRdb's copy keeps in-frame clones and lacks some. The table records some 8,000 clones, under 85% of them present only once. Sequences were derived from CD4+ or CD8+ T cells sorted from blood, sampled in a trial of the OX40 agonist ivuxolimab. The receptor set was obtained from an adult with an advanced solid tumor such as melanoma, head and neck, liver or kidney cancer.

This chain links TRBV2 with TRBJ2-3, with 7 bases lining up with TRBD1. The CDR3 has 15 residues. Per germline, CDR1 SNHLY and CDR2 FYNNEI. V was pared by 10 bases and J by 0 bases, with 10 bases of the junction left unmatched. CDR3 amino acids: CAIGNRGTSTDTQYF. The CDR3 coding sequence is TGTGCCATAGGAAACAGGGGAACTAGCACAGATACGCAGTATTTT.

CDR3 sequence: CASRGWSSYEQYF. CDR3 bases: TGTGCCAGCAGAGGTTGGAGCTCCTACGAGCAGTACTTC. This chain connects TRBV27 to TRBJ2-7; D is uncertain. This CDR3 is built from 13 residues. Germline lookup yields CDR1 MNHEY and CDR2 SMNVEV (reference sequence). The V end lost 6 bases, the J end lost 0 bases, and 9 bases lay between the germline ends.

CDR3 region: CASSEPTGGITGELFF. The DNA for the CDR3 is TGTGCCAGCAGCGAGCCTACAGGGGGTATCACCGGGGAGCTGTTTTTT. This chain joins TRBV9 and TRBJ2-2, with 8 bases matching TRBD1. Unmatched junction bases numbered 8, after V lost 3 bases and J lost 4 bases. CDR1 and CDR2 (germline): SGDLS, YYNGEE. The CDR3 contains 16 residues.

This sequence joins TRBV5-1 and TRBJ2-2, with unresolved D. Trimming took off 4 bases at V and 7 bases at J, with 14 bases between the two ends. Germline lookup yields CDR1 SGHRS and CDR2 YFSETQ. CDR3 length equals 14 residues. The CDR3 DNA follows: TGCGCCAGCAGCCCGGCCTCGGCAGACGGGGAGCTGTTTTTT. It encodes CASSPASADGELFF.

The gene calls are TRBV29-1 and TRBJ1-2, with D possibly being TRBD1 (5 bases). Looked up from germline, CDR1 is SQVTM and CDR2 is ANQGSEA. V was pared by 8 bases and J by 0 bases, with 22 bases between. This CDR3 has 16 residues. CDR3 bases: TGCAGCTCTTGGGGGACCAACAGTCCTACTAACTATGGCTACACCTTC. This codes for CSSWGTNSPTNYGYTF.

The genes are TRBV27 and TRBJ2-2, with TRBD2 identical over 12 bases. V lost 6 bases to trimming and J lost 4 bases; unmatched junction nucleotides: 6. CDR1 and CDR2 (germline): MNHEY, SMNVEV (reference sequence). The CDR3 runs to 16 residues. The DNA of the CDR3 is TGTGCCAGCAGACCAACTAGCGGGGGGCGCACCGGGGAGCTGTTTTTT. Its translation is CASRPTSGGRTGELFF.

The gene calls are TRBV4-2 and TRBJ1-3; no clear D. V gave up 1 base and J gave up 0 bases, with 7 bases separating them. Germline CDR1 reads LGHNA; CDR2 reads YNFKEQ. The CDR3 extends over 15 amino acids. CDR3: CASSQAQISGNTIYF. Here the CDR3 DNA reads TGTGCCAGCAGCCAAGCCCAGATCTCTGGAAACACCATATATTTT.

The V gene is TRBV4-1, the J gene TRBJ1-6; no clear D. From germline, CDR1 is MGHRA and CDR2 YSYEKL. V lost 4 bases and J lost 9, with 22 bases in between. CDR3 size: 17 residues. The CDR3 DNA follows: TGCGCCAGCAGCCTCCACATGCCGGACGAGTGGGGTTCACCCCTCCACTTT. Translated: CASSLHMPDEWGSPLHF.

V gene TRBV4-1 combines with J gene TRBJ1-4; D call uncertain. Trimming pared 1 base from V and 1 base from J, leaving 10 bases between. Germline V gives CDR1 MGHRA, CDR2 YSYEKL. The length of the CDR3 is 16 residues. The CDR3, as DNA: TGCGCCAGCAGCCAAGGGTGGGCGCTAACTAATGAAAAACTGTTTTTT. Translating it yields CASSQGWALTNEKLFF.

This chain joins TRBV7-6 and TRBJ2-5; D is uncertain. CDR3 length: 12 residues. The V and J ends lost 5 bases and 7 bases respectively, with 11 bases between them. Germline V gene lookup returns CDR1 SGHVS and CDR2 FNYEAQ. CDR3 amino acids: CASSLGGATQYF. For the CDR3, the DNA is TGTGCCAGCAGCCTGGGTGGTGCGACCCAGTACTTC.

The rearrangement joins TRBV11-1 to TRBJ2-5, with TRBD1 matching 8 bases. Germline V gives CDR1 SGHAT, CDR2 FQDESV (reference sequence). Unmatched junction bases numbered 7, after V lost 5 bases and J lost 2 bases. The CDR3 runs 15 residues. CDR3 nucleotides: TGTGCCAGCAGCCCGTGGACAGGGATTCAAGAGACCCAGTACTTC. Amino acids: CASSPWTGIQETQYF.

The chain employs TRBV18 and TRBJ1-2, with D uncertain. This CDR3 has 14 residues. Germline CDR1 reads KGHSH; CDR2 reads LQKENI. Trimming shortened V by 2 bases and J by 4 bases, and 11 bases separated the two germline ends. CDR3 nucleotides: TGTGCCAGCTCACCAGGGAGGGCCGTCTATGGCTACACCTTC. Protein product: CASSPGRAVYGYTF.

This clone rates as medium-sized. This chain links TRBV10-1 with TRBJ2-3; 11 bases agree with TRBD2. V trimming: 4 bases; J trimming: 8 bases; junction bases outside the gene matches: 11. The CDR3 is 16 amino acids. The germline V gene has CDR1 WNHNN and CDR2 SYGVQD (reference sequence). CDR3 sequence (DNA): TGCGCCAGCAGTGTGGTGGTAGCGGGGGGGCCGGGTACGCAGTATTTT. Its translation is CASSVVVAGGPGTQYF.

A single count supports this clone. V is TRBV27 and J is TRBJ1-6; tentative D call: TRBD1 (6 bases). CDR1 and CDR2 (germline): MNHEY, SMNVEV (reference sequence). The ends were cut back, 4 bases at V and 6 bases at J, with 16 bases in the middle. This CDR3 contains 16 residues. The CDR3 protein is CASSSLGAVGNSPLHF. CDR3 DNA sequence: TGTGCCAGCAGTTCCCTGGGGGCCGTGGGTAATTCACCCCTCCACTTT.

This sequence joins TRBV6-5 and TRBJ2-7; D remains unclear. CDR3 size: 14 residues. Germline values: CDR1 MNHEY, CDR2 SVGAGI. V gave up 0 bases and J gave up 2 bases, with 8 bases separating them. As DNA, the CDR3 is TGTGCCAGCAGTTACTCTGGCAGCCCCTACGAGCAGTACTTC. This codes for CASSYSGSPYEQYF.

The rearrangement links TRBV19 to TRBJ2-7, with 10 positions matching TRBD1. Germline CDR1 reads LNHDA; CDR2 reads SQIVND (reference sequence). The V segment lost 6 bases and the J segment 5 bases; nucleotides outside the gene matches: 7. The CDR3 has 14 amino acids. The CDR3 DNA follows: TGTGCCAGTAGGGAGACAGGGGGCTGGCACGAGCAGTACTTC. Residues: CASRETGGWHEQYF.

The rearrangement joins TRBV4-2 to TRBJ2-3, with TRBD1 as a possible D gene (6 bases). The CDR3 consists of 12 residues. Germline assignment: CDR1 LGHNA and CDR2 YNFKEQ. V was trimmed by 6 bases and J by 4 bases, leaving 8 bases between them. CDR3 protein: CASRDSADTQYF. The CDR3 bases are TGTGCCAGCAGGGACAGCGCAGATACGCAGTATTTT.

Comments on this clone: One junction end does not reproduce the germline sequence, and a read error may be involved. The J gene is TRBJ1-1, the V gene TRBV7-6; D possibly corresponds to TRBD1 (5 bases). The germline V gene has CDR1 SGHVS and CDR2 FNYEAQ. The CDR3 runs 14 residues. DNA for the CDR3: TGTGCCAGCAGCTTAGCGGGGGTGAATACTGAAGCTTTCTTT. Translating gives CASSLAGVNTEAFF.

This chain links TRBV5-8 with TRBJ1-1; D perhaps matches TRBD1 (5 bases). V lost 8 bases, J lost 4 bases, and 15 bases lay in between. CDR3 length: 13 amino acids. Germline CDR1 SGHTS, CDR2 YDEGEE. In DNA form, the CDR3 reads TGTGCCAGGGGGCTAGCGTCGAGCACTGAAGCTTTCTTT. Its translation: CARGLASSTEAFF.

CDR3 coding DNA: TGTGCCAGCGGATTCGGGTACGCTACAGATACGCAGTATTTT. Protein product: CASGFGYATDTQYF. The rearrangement joins TRBV19 to TRBJ2-3; the D is unclear. The CDR3 is 14 residues long. Germline-derived CDR1 and CDR2 are LNHDA and SQIVND (reference sequence). The ends were cut back, 9 bases at V and 3 bases at J, with 16 bases in the middle.

This clone was detected only a few times. The chain is built from TRBV6-5 and TRBJ2-2, with D uncertain. Trimming cost V 5 bases and J 7 bases, with 14 bases left between them. The CDR3 has 14 amino acids. Germline V gene data show CDR1 as MNHEY and CDR2 as SVGAGI. CDR3 protein: CASSNERFGGELFF. The DNA for the CDR3 is TGTGCCAGCAGTAATGAGAGGTTCGGCGGGGAGCTGTTTTTT.

This chain connects TRBV6-6 to TRBJ1-1; D may be TRBD1 (5 bases). V was pared by 8 bases and J by 5 bases, with 18 bases between. The CDR3 is 14 amino acids. Germline CDR1 and CDR2: MNHNY and SVGAGI (reference sequence). The CDR3 DNA follows: TGTGCCAGCCTCTCAAGGGGTTCTCGGACTGAAGCTTTCTTT. It is translated as CASLSRGSRTEAFF.

The gene calls are TRBV29-1 and TRBJ2-1, with TRBD2 identical over 8 bases. CDR3 length: 17 amino acids. Germline trimming cut 3 bases from V and 1 base from J; bases unmatched to any gene: 11. Germline CDR1 and CDR2: SQVTM and ANQGSEA. This CDR3 reads CSVEGASGGKSYNEQFF. The CDR3 DNA reads TGCAGCGTTGAGGGGGCCAGCGGGGGTAAATCCTACAATGAGCAGTTCTTC.